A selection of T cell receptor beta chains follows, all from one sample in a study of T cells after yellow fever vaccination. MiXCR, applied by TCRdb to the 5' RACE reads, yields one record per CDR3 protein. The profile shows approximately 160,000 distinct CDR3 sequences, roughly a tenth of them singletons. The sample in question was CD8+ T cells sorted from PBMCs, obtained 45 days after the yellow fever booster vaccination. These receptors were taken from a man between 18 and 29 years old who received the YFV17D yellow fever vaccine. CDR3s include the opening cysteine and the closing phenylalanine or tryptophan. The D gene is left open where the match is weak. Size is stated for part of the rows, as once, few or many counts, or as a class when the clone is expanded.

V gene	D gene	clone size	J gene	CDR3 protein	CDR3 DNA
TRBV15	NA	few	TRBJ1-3	CATSRDRGPGNTIYF	TGTGCCACCAGCAGAGATAGGGGACCTGGAAACACCATATATTTT
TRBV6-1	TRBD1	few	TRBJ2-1	CASSDYRGRTEQFF	TGTGCCAGCAGTGACTACAGGGGGCGGACTGAGCAGTTCTTC
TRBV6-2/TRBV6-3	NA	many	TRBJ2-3	CASSYWSAGRVNTQYF	TGTGCCAGCAGTTACTGGTCGGCAGGCCGGGTGAATACGCAGTATTTT
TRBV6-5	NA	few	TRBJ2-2	CASSYLTLGFGELFF	TGTGCCAGCAGTTATCTGACCCTAGGGTTTGGGGAGCTGTTTTTT
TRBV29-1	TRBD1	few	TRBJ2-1	CSVARQGRSEQFF	TGCAGCGTTGCAAGACAGGGAAGGAGTGAGCAGTTCTTC
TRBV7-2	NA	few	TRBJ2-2	CASTSPRGQGGELFF	TGTGCCAGCACATCCCCTCGGGGTCAGGGCGGGGAGCTGTTTTTT
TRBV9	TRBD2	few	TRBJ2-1	CASSVEGAGDIYNEQFF	TGTGCCAGCAGCGTAGAGGGAGCGGGGGACATCTACAATGAGCAGTTCTTC
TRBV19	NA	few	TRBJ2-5	CASSPLVVETQYF	TGTGCCAGTAGCCCGTTAGTGGTAGAGACCCAGTACTTC
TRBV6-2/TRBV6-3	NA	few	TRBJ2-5	CASSYVRIQETQYF	TGTGCCAGCAGTTACGTTCGGATCCAAGAGACCCAGTACTTC
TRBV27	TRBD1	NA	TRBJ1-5	CASSFTGEYQPQHF	TGTGCCAGCAGTTTCACAGGGGAGTACCAGCCCCAGCATTTT